Listed below are T cell receptor beta chains from one sample, sequenced in a study of blood T cell repertoires in COVID-19. Sequenced by immunoSEQ multiplex PCR; TCRdb stores in-frame clones only, minus some. The sample lists roughly 200,000 clones, about 87% seen once, with less than 2% in the top ten. Sequenced input: peripheral blood. The origin of the receptors is a man between 70 and 80 years old with acute or convalescent COVID-19. CDR3s include the opening cysteine and the closing phenylalanine or tryptophan. The D gene is left open where the match is weak. Only some rows state a clone size, as once, few, many or a class for expanded clones.

TRBJ2-3 NA TRBV5-1 NA CASSRGAILGDTQYF TGCGCCAGCTCCCGGGGGGCCATCCTCGGAGATACGCAGTATTTT
TRBJ2-7 NA TRBV10-3 NA CAISKGAGSYEQYF TGTGCCATCAGTAAGGGAGCGGGCTCCTACGAGCAGTACTTC
TRBJ2-7 TRBD2 TRBV27 NA CASSFKGLVAYKQYF TGTGCCAGCAGTTTTAAGGGACTAGTGGCCTACAAGCAGTACTTC
TRBJ2-1 TRBD2 TRBV7-2 NA CASSLEGTSGRFNNEQFF TGTGCCAGCAGCTTAGAGGGGACTAGCGGGAGGTTCAACAATGAGCAGTTCTTC
TRBJ2-3 TRBD2 TRBV7-9 few CASSFLSGRKTDTQYF TGTGCCAGCAGCTTTCTGAGCGGGAGGAAAACAGATACGCAGTATTTT
TRBJ1-5 TRBD1 TRBV11-2 NA CASSLERQGVSNQPQHF TGTGCCAGCAGCTTAGAGCGACAGGGGGTCAGCAATCAGCCCCAGCATTTT
TRBJ2-1 TRBD2 TRBV4-1 NA CASSQGLAGGLYNEQFF TGCGCCAGCAGCCAAGGACTAGCGGGAGGACTCTACAATGAGCAGTTCTTC
TRBJ2-5 TRBD2 TRBV27 NA CASSSETSGRETQYF TGTGCCAGCAGTTCCGAGACTAGCGGGAGGGAGACCCAGTACTTC
TRBJ2-3 TRBD2 TRBV5-1 NA CASSSPLAGGADTQYF TGCGCCAGCAGCTCACCTCTAGCGGGAGGGGCAGATACGCAGTATTTT
TRBJ1-2 TRBD1 TRBV7-2 NA CASSLGGTGEGYTF TGTGCCAGCAGCTTAGGGGGGACAGGGGAAGGCTACACCTTC
TRBJ1-3 NA TRBV28 NA CASEPPGDVAGNTIYF TGTGCCAGCGAGCCACCAGGGGATGTAGCTGGAAACACCATATATTTT
TRBJ1-2 NA TRBV7-2 NA CASSPDSFTYGYTF TGTGCCAGCAGCCCGGACAGCTTTACCTATGGCTACACCTTC
TRBJ1-6 TRBD1 TRBV28 NA CASSTGNNSPLHF TGTGCCAGTTCGACAGGGAATAATTCACCCCTCCACTTT
TRBJ1-2 NA TRBV10-3 NA CAITPRGGDYGYTF TGTGCCATCACTCCTCGAGGGGGAGACTATGGCTACACCTTC
TRBJ1-3 NA TRBV12-3/TRBV12-4 once CASTPTGGNTIYF TGTGCCAGCACCCCGACAGGTGGAAACACCATATATTTT
TRBJ1-5 NA TRBV19 NA CASSMTREGGNQPQHF TGTGCCAGTAGTATGACCAGGGAAGGCGGCAATCAGCCCCAGCATTTT
TRBJ2-5 NA TRBV6-5 NA CASRNNQETQYF TGTGCCAGCAGGAACAACCAAGAGACCCAGTACTTC
TRBJ2-7 NA TRBV11-1 NA CASSLATTPNYEQYF TGTGCCAGCAGCTTAGCAACGACTCCCAACTACGAGCAGTACTTC
TRBJ2-1 NA TRBV2 NA CASNGIDNEQFF TGTGCCAGCAACGGGATCGACAATGAGCAGTTCTTC
TRBJ2-1 TRBD1 TRBV6-5 few CASRQGPTYNEQFF TGTGCCAGCAGACAGGGGCCTACCTACAATGAGCAGTTCTTC
TRBJ1-2 TRBD1 TRBV28 NA CASSGGGQGDSYGYTF TGTGCCAGCAGTGGGGGGGGACAGGGTGATAGCTATGGCTACACCTTC
TRBJ2-1 NA TRBV24-1 NA CATGSDRGSYNEQFF TGTGCCACCGGGTCGGATCGGGGGTCCTACAATGAGCAGTTCTTC
TRBJ2-7 NA TRBV13 NA CASSLGQAQYF TGTGCCAGCAGCTTAGGTCAGGCCCAGTACTTC
TRBJ2-7 NA TRBV5-1 once CASGSGDYSYEQYF TGCGCCAGCGGGAGCGGCGACTACTCCTACGAGCAGTACTTC
TRBJ1-5 NA TRBV5-3 NA CARSLIRGISQPQHF TGTGCCAGAAGCTTGATTCGGGGGATATCTCAGCCCCAGCATTTT
TRBJ2-5 NA TRBV7-9 NA CASSGQGIYGQETQYF TGTGCCAGCAGCGGGCAGGGGATATACGGCCAAGAGACCCAGTACTTC
TRBJ2-7 NA TRBV5-6 NA CASSWGGVGARREQYF TGTGCCAGCAGCTGGGGTGGTGTGGGGGCTCGGCGCGAGCAGTACTTC
TRBJ1-4 TRBD1 TRBV27 NA CASSARRTGTNEKLFF TGTGCCAGCAGTGCGAGAAGGACAGGGACTAATGAAAAACTGTTTTTT
TRBJ2-5 TRBD2 TRBV3-1/TRBV3-2 once CASSQMSGSGETQYF TGTGCCAGCAGCCAAATGAGCGGGAGCGGGGAGACCCAGTACTTC
TRBJ2-2 NA TRBV28 NA CASSTSQGQNTGELFF TGTGCCAGCAGTACTTCCCAGGGGCAGAACACCGGGGAGCTGTTTTTT
TRBJ2-1 TRBD2 TRBV7-2 NA CASSLGLAGNNEQFF TGTGCCAGCAGCTTAGGCCTAGCGGGGAACAATGAGCAGTTCTTC
TRBJ2-7 TRBD1 TRBV10-3 once CAISEGGGYEQYF TGTGCCATCAGTGAAGGGGGCGGGTACGAGCAGTACTTC
TRBJ2-2 TRBD1 TRBV5-1 NA CASSRTGGTTGELFF TGCGCCAGCAGTCGGACAGGGGGCACCACCGGGGAGCTGTTTTTT
TRBJ2-2 NA TRBV3-1/TRBV3-2 NA CASSQVQGNGELFF TGTGCCAGCAGCCAGGTACAGGGAAACGGGGAGCTGTTTTTT
TRBJ2-7 NA TRBV9 NA CASSVGGSFPYEQYF TGTGCCAGCAGCGTAGGAGGTAGCTTCCCCTACGAGCAGTACTTC
TRBJ1-1 NA TRBV7-9 NA CASSLGQLNTEAFF TGTGCCAGCAGCTTGGGGCAGCTGAACACTGAAGCTTTCTTT
TRBJ2-7 TRBD2 TRBV18 NA CASSPAGLAGGEQYF TGTGCCAGCTCACCAGCCGGACTAGCGGGAGGCGAGCAGTACTTC
TRBJ2-1 NA TRBV29-1 NA CSVSPTGQEQFF TGCAGCGTTTCCCCTACGGGACAAGAGCAGTTCTTC
TRBJ2-2 TRBD1 TRBV27 few CASSVTGVGTGELFF TGTGCCAGCAGCGTGACAGGGGTGGGCACCGGGGAGCTGTTTTTT
TRBJ1-5 TRBD1 TRBV19 NA CASRGQGYNQPQHF TGTGCCAGTAGGGGACAGGGCTATAATCAGCCCCAGCATTTT
TRBJ2-1 TRBD2 TRBV11-3 NA CASSLGQRDRNEQFF TGTGCCAGCAGCTTAGGGCAGCGGGATAGAAATGAGCAGTTCTTC
TRBJ2-2 NA TRBV28 NA CASSLWDRPNTGELFF TGTGCCAGCAGTTTATGGGACAGACCTAACACCGGGGAGCTGTTTTTT
TRBJ1-1 NA TRBV6-5 NA CASSPGGAGSTEAFF TGTGCCAGCAGCCCCGGAGGGGCGGGAAGCACTGAAGCTTTCTTT
TRBJ1-5 TRBD1 TRBV28 NA CASSSGQGNNQPQHF TGTGCCAGCAGTTCTGGACAGGGTAACAATCAGCCCCAGCATTTT
TRBJ1-6 TRBD1 TRBV7-9 NA CASSSGTGYSPLHF TGTGCCAGCAGCTCCGGGACAGGGTATTCACCCCTCCACTTT
TRBJ1-2 NA TRBV29-1 NA CSAAGGLYGYTF TGCAGCGCAGCCGGGGGGCTCTATGGCTACACCTTC
TRBJ2-1 NA TRBV12-3/TRBV12-4 NA CASSLDGGNEQFF TGTGCCAGCAGTTTAGACGGGGGCAATGAGCAGTTCTTC
TRBJ1-4 NA TRBV30 NA CAWTPLRRGRTKKLFF TGTGCCTGGACCCCCCTCCGGAGGGGCCGTACAAAAAAACTGTTTTTT
TRBJ1-2 TRBD1 TRBV5-8 NA CASSTMGQGNRYTF TGTGCCAGCAGCACAATGGGACAGGGTAATCGCTACACCTTC
TRBJ2-3 TRBD1 TRBV7-2 NA CASSVGQGTDTQYF TGTGCCAGCAGCGTGGGACAGGGCACAGATACGCAGTATTTT
TRBJ1-5 NA TRBV9 NA CASSVEPGVGQPQHF TGTGCCAGCAGCGTAGAACCAGGGGTAGGACAGCCCCAGCATTTT
TRBJ2-4 TRBD1 TRBV28 NA CASSQQGAKNIQYF TGTGCCAGCAGTCAACAGGGGGCCAAAAACATTCAGTACTTC
TRBJ2-5 TRBD2 TRBV5-1 NA CASSWTGGGETQYF TGCGCCAGCAGCTGGACGGGAGGAGGAGAGACCCAGTACTTC
TRBJ2-1 TRBD1 TRBV4-2 NA CASSNRQGTYNEQFF TGTGCCAGCAGCAACAGACAGGGTACCTACAATGAGCAGTTCTTC
TRBJ2-2 NA TRBV27 NA CASSLSSTGELFF TGTGCCAGCAGTTTATCGAGCACCGGGGAGCTGTTTTTT
TRBJ2-7 TRBD2 TRBV5-5 NA CASSLRRETSSYEQYF TGTGCCAGCAGCTTAAGGCGGGAGACCTCCTCCTACGAGCAGTACTTC
TRBJ2-2 TRBD2 TRBV5-1 NA CASSPGLAENTGELFF TGCGCCAGCAGCCCCGGACTAGCGGAGAACACCGGGGAGCTGTTTTTT
TRBJ1-2 TRBD1 TRBV5-8 NA CASSPRQQGVTYGYTF TGTGCCAGCAGCCCGAGACAACAGGGGGTTACCTATGGCTACACCTTC
TRBJ2-7 NA TRBV4-3 few CASSQDREQYF TGCGCCAGCAGCCAAGATCGCGAGCAGTACTTC
TRBJ2-7 TRBD1 TRBV7-8 few CASSNRQGQYEQYF TGTGCCAGCAGCAATAGACAGGGTCAATACGAGCAGTACTTC